This T cell receptor beta chain is drawn from a study of spatial heterogeneity in lung cancer. Study as a whole: There were, on average, more than nine raw-read appearances for each unique TCR and UMI combination.

CDR3 length equals 13 residues. V was cut by 4 bases and J by 3 bases, with 10 bases left in between. The V gene's germline CDR1 is SGHRS and CDR2 YFSETQ. Documented time point: blood at routine non-recurrence follow-up after resection. Whole RNA, which was extracted from tumor, nontumor lung tissue or frozen PBMC, was sequenced without any cell sorting. This clonotype was counted at least ten times. A unique molecular identifier was attached to every TCR cDNA molecule. TCRdb itself ran the 5' RACE reads through MiXCR, one entry per CDR3 protein. The data show 45,000 to 65,000 distinct CDR3 sequences, around 7% seen once.

The genes are TRBV5-1 and TRBJ1-2, with D hard to call. The specimen was PBMCs, collected at follow-up. The sequence derives from a female donor with early-stage non-small cell lung cancer. Here the CDR3 reads CASSHYYDYGYTF. The CDR3 nucleotides are TGCGCCAGCAGCCATTATTACGACTATGGCTACACCTTC.